This is a list of T cell receptor beta chains from one sample in a study of blood T cell repertoires in COVID-19. Clones were read by immunoSEQ multiplex PCR, and TCRdb kept only the in-frame ones, dropping some. This repertoire shows 250,000 to 300,000 clones, around 87% found once; its top ten account for around 1.5%. The sequencing sample was made of peripheral blood. The receptors originated from a woman in her thirties or forties who had recovered from COVID-19. Each CDR3 is given with its conserved first and last residue. A D gene is named only where the DNA matches it firmly. Some rows have no size entry. The others give once, few or many, or a class for an expanded clone.

v_gene	len	abundance	d_gene	j_gene	CDR3aa	CDR3nt
TRBV10-3	17	once	NA	TRBJ2-1	CAIKSGFGLQSGNEQFF	TGTGCCATCAAATCTGGGTTCGGCTTACAAAGCGGTAATGAGCAGTTCTTC
TRBV6-5	13	NA	NA	TRBJ1-5	CASSYSAMQPQHF	TGTGCCAGCAGTTACTCGGCAATGCAGCCCCAGCATTTT
TRBV3-1/TRBV3-2	14	NA	TRBD1	TRBJ2-5	CASSQGDRQETQYF	TGTGCCAGCAGCCAAGGGGACAGACAAGAGACCCAGTACTTC
TRBV7-9	15	once	NA	TRBJ2-2	CASSIGVGDTGELFF	TGTGCCAGCAGCATAGGGGTAGGGGACACCGGGGAGCTGTTTTTT
TRBV29-1	13	NA	NA	TRBJ1-1	CSVDPGPLTEAFF	TGCAGCGTTGACCCCGGTCCTCTCACTGAAGCTTTCTTT
TRBV6-2/TRBV6-3	12	NA	NA	TRBJ1-5	CASSRRGQPQHF	TGTGCCAGCAGCCGCAGAGGTCAGCCCCAGCATTTT
TRBV11-1	12	NA	NA	TRBJ2-7	CASSFGVYEQYF	TGTGCCAGCAGCTTCGGGGTCTACGAGCAGTACTTC
TRBV18	15	NA	NA	TRBJ2-7	CASSPPGSAAYEQYF	TGTGCCAGCTCACCACCGGGTTCTGCGGCCTACGAGCAGTACTTC
TRBV7-9	19	NA	TRBD1	TRBJ1-4	CASSHRAFSTGGGREKLFF	TGTGCCAGCAGCCATAGGGCGTTCTCAACAGGGGGCGGAAGAGAAAAACTGTTTTTT
TRBV2	12	NA	NA	TRBJ2-5	CASSVYQETQYF	TGTGCCAGCAGTGTCTATCAAGAGACCCAGTACTTC
TRBV4-1	16	NA	TRBD1	TRBJ1-6	CASSQEGAFQSSPLHF	TGCGCCAGCAGCCAGGAGGGGGCGTTTCAGAGTTCACCCCTCCACTTT
TRBV6-5	13	NA	TRBD1	TRBJ1-1	CASSRTGGTEAFF	TGTGCCAGCAGTCGGACAGGGGGCACTGAAGCTTTCTTT
TRBV2	15	NA	NA	TRBJ1-5	CASSGQGLGNQPQHF	TGTGCCAGCAGTGGCCAGGGATTAGGCAATCAGCCCCAGCATTTT
TRBV19	13	NA	TRBD1	TRBJ1-5	CASSITGDQPQHF	TGTGCCAGTAGTATTACAGGGGATCAGCCCCAGCATTTT
TRBV2	15	NA	TRBD2	TRBJ2-3	CATHRGGAGPDTQYF	TGTGCCACTCACCGGGGGGGGGCCGGGCCAGATACGCAGTATTTT
TRBV5-4	14	NA	NA	TRBJ1-2	CASRPVPLGEGYTF	TGTGCCAGCAGACCGGTACCCTTGGGAGAAGGCTACACCTTC
TRBV7-2	12	NA	NA	TRBJ1-2	CASSFTAYGYTF	TGTGCCAGCAGCTTCACAGCCTATGGCTACACCTTC
TRBV3-1/TRBV3-2	14	NA	TRBD2	TRBJ2-1	CASSQAGGPNEQFF	TGTGCCAGCAGCCAAGCGGGGGGGCCCAATGAGCAGTTCTTC
TRBV7-9	16	NA	NA	TRBJ2-7	CASSLKSRAPTYEQYF	TGTGCCAGCAGCTTAAAATCCAGGGCCCCAACCTACGAGCAGTACTTC
TRBV11-2	16	NA	NA	TRBJ2-5	CASSPRFPRVQETQYF	TGTGCCAGCAGCCCCAGGTTCCCCAGGGTCCAAGAGACCCAGTACTTC
TRBV19	17	NA	NA	TRBJ1-6	CASSIPAGVSYNSPLHF	TGTGCCAGTAGTATTCCGGCAGGGGTGTCCTATAATTCACCCCTCCACTTT
TRBV19	19	NA	TRBD1	TRBJ1-2	CATLGGDRGTSNKPYGYTF	TGTGCCACCCTAGGGGGGGACAGGGGGACCTCGAATAAGCCCTATGGCTACACCTTC
TRBV5-5	13	NA	NA	TRBJ2-3	CASSAASTDTQYF	TGTGCCAGCAGCGCGGCAAGCACAGATACGCAGTATTTT
TRBV5-6	13	NA	NA	TRBJ2-5	CASSLRGGETQYF	TGTGCCAGCAGCTTGCGGGGAGGAGAGACCCAGTACTTC
TRBV5-1	13	NA	TRBD1	TRBJ1-4	CASSWTGGEKLFF	TGCGCCAGCAGCTGGACAGGAGGTGAAAAACTGTTTTTT
TRBV3-1/TRBV3-2	12	NA	NA	TRBJ1-2	CASSQVSYGYTF	TGTGCCAGCAGCCAAGTTAGTTATGGCTACACCTTC
TRBV29-1	16	NA	TRBD1	TRBJ2-7	CSVEDRGDRGSYEQYF	TGCAGCGTTGAAGATAGGGGGGACAGGGGTTCCTACGAGCAGTACTTC
TRBV28	14	NA	NA	TRBJ1-2	CASSPPQGNYGYTF	TGTGCCAGCAGTCCCCCCCAGGGCAACTATGGCTACACCTTC
TRBV18	16	NA	TRBD1	TRBJ1-2	CASSPLPGQGSEGYTF	TGTGCCAGCTCACCCCTTCCGGGACAGGGATCGGAGGGCTACACCTTC
TRBV5-1	14	NA	TRBD1	TRBJ1-4	CASSSQGAGEKLFF	TGCGCCAGCAGCTCCCAGGGGGCGGGTGAAAAACTGTTTTTT
TRBV7-8	14	NA	NA	TRBJ1-2	CASSLREGGYGYTF	TGTGCCAGCAGCTTAAGGGAAGGGGGCTATGGCTACACCTTC
TRBV19	13	NA	NA	TRBJ1-2	CASSRQDTYGYTF	TGTGCCAGTAGTAGACAGGATACCTATGGCTACACCTTC
TRBV11-3	17	NA	NA	TRBJ2-2	CASSLDPLGAGDRELFF	TGTGCCAGCAGCTTAGATCCCCTCGGTGCCGGGGATCGGGAGCTGTTTTTT
TRBV6-5	12	NA	NA	TRBJ1-5	CANQGFVQPQHF	TGTGCCAACCAGGGGTTTGTTCAGCCCCAGCATTTT
TRBV18	14	NA	NA	TRBJ2-2	CASSPPRGTGELFF	TGTGCCAGCTCACCCCCGCGAGGGACCGGGGAGCTGTTTTTT
TRBV5-4	14	NA	TRBD2	TRBJ2-7	CASSILAGGREQYF	TGTGCCAGCAGCATACTAGCGGGGGGACGCGAGCAGTACTTC